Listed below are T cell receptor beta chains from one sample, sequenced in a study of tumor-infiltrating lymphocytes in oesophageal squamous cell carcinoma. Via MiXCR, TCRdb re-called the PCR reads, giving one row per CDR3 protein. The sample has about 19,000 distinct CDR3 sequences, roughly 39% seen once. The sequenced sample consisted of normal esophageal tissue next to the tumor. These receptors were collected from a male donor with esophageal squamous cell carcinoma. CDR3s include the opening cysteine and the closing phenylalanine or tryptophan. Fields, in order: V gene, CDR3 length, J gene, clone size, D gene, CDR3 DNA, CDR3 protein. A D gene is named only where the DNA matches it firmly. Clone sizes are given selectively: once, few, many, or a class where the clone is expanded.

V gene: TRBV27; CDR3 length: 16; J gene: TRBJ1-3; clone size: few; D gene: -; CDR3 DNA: TGTGCCAGCAGTCCGACTGCGGTTAGCTCTGGAAACACCATATATTTT; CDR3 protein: CASSPTAVSSGNTIYF
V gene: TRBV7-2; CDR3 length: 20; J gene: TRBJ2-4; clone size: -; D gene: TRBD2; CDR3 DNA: TGTGCCAGCAGCTTAGTTTTGTTAGCGGGGGTAAAAATAGCCAAAAACATTCAGTACTTC; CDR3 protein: CASSLVLLAGVKIAKNIQYF
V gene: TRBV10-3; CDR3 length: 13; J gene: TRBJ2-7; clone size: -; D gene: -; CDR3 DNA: TGTGCCATCAGTTTGGGTGGGGCCTACGAGCAGTACTTC; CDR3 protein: CAISLGGAYEQYF
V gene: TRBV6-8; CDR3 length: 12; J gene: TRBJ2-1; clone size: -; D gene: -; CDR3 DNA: TGTGCCAGCACCCTCGGAGACAATGAGCAGTTCTTC; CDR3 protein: CASTLGDNEQFF
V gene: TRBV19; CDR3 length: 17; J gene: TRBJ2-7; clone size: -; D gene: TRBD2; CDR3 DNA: TGTGCCAGTAGTATATCAGGACTAGCGGGAGAATTCTACGAGCAGTACTTC; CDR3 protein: CASSISGLAGEFYEQYF
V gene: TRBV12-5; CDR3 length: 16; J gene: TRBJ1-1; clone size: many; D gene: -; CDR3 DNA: TGTGCTAGTGGTTTGGGGACGGGGGGCCAGAACACTGAAGCTTTCTTT; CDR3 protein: CASGLGTGGQNTEAFF
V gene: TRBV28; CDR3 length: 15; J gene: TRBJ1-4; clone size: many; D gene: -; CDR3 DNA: TGTGCCAGCAGTTTTTTCAGGGGCCCTAATGAAAAACTGTTTTTT; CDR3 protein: CASSFFRGPNEKLFF
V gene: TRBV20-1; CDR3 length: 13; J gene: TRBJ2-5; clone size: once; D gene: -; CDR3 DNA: TGCAGTGCTAAACAAACCGGGACAAGGAGACAGTACTTC; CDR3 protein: CSAKQTGTRRQYF
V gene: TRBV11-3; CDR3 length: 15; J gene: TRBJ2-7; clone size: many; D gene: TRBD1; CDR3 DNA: TGTGCCAGCAGATACGAGGGGACAGGGGTAGGCGAGCAGTACTTC; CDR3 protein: CASRYEGTGVGEQYF
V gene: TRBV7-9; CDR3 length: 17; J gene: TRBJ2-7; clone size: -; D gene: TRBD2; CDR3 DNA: TGTGCCAGCAGCTTAGCATTAGCGGGAGAGTCATACGACGAGCAGTACTTC; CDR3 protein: CASSLALAGESYDEQYF
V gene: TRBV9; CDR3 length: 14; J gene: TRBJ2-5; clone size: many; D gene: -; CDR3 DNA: TGTGCCAGCAGCATGACACGGAGCGGGGAGACCCAGTACTTC; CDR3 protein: CASSMTRSGETQYF
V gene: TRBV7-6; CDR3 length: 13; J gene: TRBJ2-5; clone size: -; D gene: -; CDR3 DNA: TGTGCCAGCAGCTTAGCGAGGGCCGATGAGCAGTACTTC; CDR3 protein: CASSLARADEQYF
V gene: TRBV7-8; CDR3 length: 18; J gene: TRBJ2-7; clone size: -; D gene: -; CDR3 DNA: TGTGCCAGCAGCTTAACCACCCCAGGGGATGGGTCCTACAATGAGCAGTACTTC; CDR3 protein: CASSLTTPGDGSYNEQYF
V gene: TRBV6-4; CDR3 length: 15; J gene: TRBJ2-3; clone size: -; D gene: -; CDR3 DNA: TGTGCCAGCAGACCCACCTGGGTGAGCACAGATACGCAGTATTTT; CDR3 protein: CASRPTWVSTDTQYF
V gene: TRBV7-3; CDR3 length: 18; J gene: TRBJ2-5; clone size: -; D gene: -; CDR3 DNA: TGTGCCAGCAGCTTAAGGTGGGCAGGCTATTCAGGAGAAGAGACCCAGTACTTC; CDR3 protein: CASSLRWAGYSGEETQYF
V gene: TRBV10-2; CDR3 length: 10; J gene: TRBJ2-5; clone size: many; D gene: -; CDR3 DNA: TGCGCCGCAGGCGAGGAGACCCAGTACTTC; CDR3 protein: CAAGEETQYF
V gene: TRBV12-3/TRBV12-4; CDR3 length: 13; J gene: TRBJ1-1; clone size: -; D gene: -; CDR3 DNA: TGTGCCAGCAGTTTCGGGCGTGGCACTGAAGCTTTCTTT; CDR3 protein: CASSFGRGTEAFF
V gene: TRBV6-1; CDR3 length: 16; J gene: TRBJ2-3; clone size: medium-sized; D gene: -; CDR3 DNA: TGTGCCAGCAGTCGAGGGCAGCGTTTACCAACAGATACGCAGTATTTT; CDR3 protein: CASSRGQRLPTDTQYF
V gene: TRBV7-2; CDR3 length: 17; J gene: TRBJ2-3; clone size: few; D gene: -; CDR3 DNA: TGTGCCAGCAGCCCTTTAGGCGCTCGAGGGGGGACAGATACGCAGTATTTT; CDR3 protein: CASSPLGARGGTDTQYF
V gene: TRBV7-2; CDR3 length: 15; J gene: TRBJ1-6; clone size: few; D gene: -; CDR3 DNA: TGTGCCAGCAGCCCCCAGGGTACCAATAATTCACCCCTCCACTTT; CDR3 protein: CASSPQGTNNSPLHF
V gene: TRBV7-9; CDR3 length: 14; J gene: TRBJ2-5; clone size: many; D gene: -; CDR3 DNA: TGTGCCAGCAGTATGGGCTCCTTACAAGAGACCCAGTACTTC; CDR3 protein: CASSMGSLQETQYF
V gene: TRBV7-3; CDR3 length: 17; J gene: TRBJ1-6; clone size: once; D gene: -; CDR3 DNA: TGTGCCAGCAGCTACTCCGGGACACAGAGCTCCTACAATGAGCAGTACTTT; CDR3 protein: CASSYSGTQSSYNEQYF
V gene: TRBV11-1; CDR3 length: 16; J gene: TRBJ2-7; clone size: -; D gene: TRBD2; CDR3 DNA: TGTGCCAGCAGCTTCCCCGGACTAGCGGGAAGCAATGAGCAGTACTTC; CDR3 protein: CASSFPGLAGSNEQYF
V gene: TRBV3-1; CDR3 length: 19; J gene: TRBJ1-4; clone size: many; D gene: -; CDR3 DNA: TGTGCCAGCAGCCATGGAGGACACCTGGGGGTTTCGCCTAATGAAAAACTGTTTTTT; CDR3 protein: CASSHGGHLGVSPNEKLFF
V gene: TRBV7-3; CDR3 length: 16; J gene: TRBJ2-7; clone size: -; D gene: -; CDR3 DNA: TGTGCCAGCAGCTCCCTAGCCCCAAGGTGGCCCTACGAGCAGTACTTC; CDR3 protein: CASSSLAPRWPYEQYF
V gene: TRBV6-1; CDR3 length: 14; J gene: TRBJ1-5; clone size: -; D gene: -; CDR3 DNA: TGTGCCAGCAGGCCCCCCGGGGGGGATCAGCCCCAGCATTTT; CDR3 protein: CASRPPGGDQPQHF
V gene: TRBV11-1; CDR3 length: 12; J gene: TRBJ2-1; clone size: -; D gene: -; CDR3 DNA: TGTGCCAGCAGCTTAGCGTCGAATGAGCAGTTCTTC; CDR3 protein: CASSLASNEQFF
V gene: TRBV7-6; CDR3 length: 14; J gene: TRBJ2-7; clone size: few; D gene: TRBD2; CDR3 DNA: TGTGCCAGCAGCTTTGGCGGGGGGCTCGACGAGCAGTACTTC; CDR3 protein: CASSFGGGLDEQYF
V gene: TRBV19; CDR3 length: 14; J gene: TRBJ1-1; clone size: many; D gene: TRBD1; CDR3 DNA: TGTGCCAGTAGTTCGGGACAGATGAACACTGAAGCTTTCTTT; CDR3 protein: CASSSGQMNTEAFF
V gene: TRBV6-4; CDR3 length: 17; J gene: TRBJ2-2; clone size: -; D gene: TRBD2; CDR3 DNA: TGTGCCAGCAGTGAGGGACTAGTTAGGTTGTTCTCCGGGGAGCTGTTTTTT; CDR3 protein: CASSEGLVRLFSGELFF
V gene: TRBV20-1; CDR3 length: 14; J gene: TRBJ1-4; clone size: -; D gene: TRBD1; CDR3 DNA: TGCACAGGACAGGGGGGACCAATCAATGAAAAACTGTTTTTT; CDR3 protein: CTGQGGPINEKLFF
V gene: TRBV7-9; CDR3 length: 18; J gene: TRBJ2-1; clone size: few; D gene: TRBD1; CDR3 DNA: TGTGCCAGCAGTTGGGACAGCCTTGAGCGGCTGCTGTACAATGAGCAGTTCTTC; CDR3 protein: CASSWDSLERLLYNEQFF
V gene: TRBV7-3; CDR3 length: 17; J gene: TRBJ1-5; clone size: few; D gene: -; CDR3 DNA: TGTGCCAGCAGCTTTCTTGGGCTCCCTTATAGCAATCAGCCCCAGCATTTT; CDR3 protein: CASSFLGLPYSNQPQHF
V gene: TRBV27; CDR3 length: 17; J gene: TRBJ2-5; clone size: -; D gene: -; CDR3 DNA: TGTGCCAGCAGTTTATCGTGGACGGAGGGTTTACAAGAGACCCAGTACTTC; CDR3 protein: CASSLSWTEGLQETQYF
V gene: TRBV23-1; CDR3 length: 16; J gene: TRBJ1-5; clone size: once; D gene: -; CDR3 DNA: TGCGCCAGCAGTCACCCGGGCCCTTATAGCAATCAGCCCCAGCATTTT; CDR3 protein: CASSHPGPYSNQPQHF
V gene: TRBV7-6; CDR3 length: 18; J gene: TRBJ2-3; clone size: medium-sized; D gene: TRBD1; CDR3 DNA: TGTGCCAGCAGCTTATTTCTTCAAGGGGACAGGGGCACAGATACGCAGTATTTT; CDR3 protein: CASSLFLQGDRGTDTQYF
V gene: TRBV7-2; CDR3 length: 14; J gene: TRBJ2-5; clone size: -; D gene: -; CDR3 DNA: TGTGCCAGCAGCTTAGGCCCGGTTGGGGAGACCCAGTACTTC; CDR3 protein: CASSLGPVGETQYF
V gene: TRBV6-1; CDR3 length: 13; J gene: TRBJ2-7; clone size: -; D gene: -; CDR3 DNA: TGTGCCAGCAGTGCAGAACAAGCCTACGAGCAGTACTTC; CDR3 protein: CASSAEQAYEQYF
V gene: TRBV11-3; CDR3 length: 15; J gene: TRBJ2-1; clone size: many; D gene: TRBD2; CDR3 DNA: TGTGCCAGCAGCTTCCACAGACTAGCGGCTGGGGAGCAGTTCTTC; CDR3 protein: CASSFHRLAAGEQFF
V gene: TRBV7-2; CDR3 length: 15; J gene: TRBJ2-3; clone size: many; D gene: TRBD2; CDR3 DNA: TGTGCCAGCAGGCGGACTAGCGGGAGCACAGATACGCAGTATTTT; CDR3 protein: CASRRTSGSTDTQYF
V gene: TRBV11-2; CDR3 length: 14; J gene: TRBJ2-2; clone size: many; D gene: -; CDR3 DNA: TGTGCCAGCACCCGAAGCGGCCCAACCGGGGAGCTGTTTTTT; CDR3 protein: CASTRSGPTGELFF
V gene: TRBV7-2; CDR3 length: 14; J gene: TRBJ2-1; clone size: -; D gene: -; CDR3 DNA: TGTGCCAGCAGCTTAGATGGGACAAGGAATGAGCAGTTCTTC; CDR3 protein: CASSLDGTRNEQFF
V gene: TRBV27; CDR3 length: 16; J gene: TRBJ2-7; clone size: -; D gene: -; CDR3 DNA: TGTGCCAGCAGTCCACCTGGACCTGAAAGCTCCTACGAGCAGTACTTC; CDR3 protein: CASSPPGPESSYEQYF
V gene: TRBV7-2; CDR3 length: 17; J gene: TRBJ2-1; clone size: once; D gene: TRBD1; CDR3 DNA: TGTGCCAGCAGCGCCGATCCAGGGGGCGCAAGAACCGGGGAGCTGTATTTT; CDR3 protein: CASSADPGGARTGELYF
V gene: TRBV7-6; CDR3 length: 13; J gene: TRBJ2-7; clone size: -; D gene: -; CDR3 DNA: TGTGCCAGCAGCTTTAACGGGGACTACGAGCAGTACTTC; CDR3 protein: CASSFNGDYEQYF
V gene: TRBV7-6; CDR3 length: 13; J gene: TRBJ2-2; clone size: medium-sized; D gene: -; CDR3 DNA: TGTGCCAGCAGCTCCCTCAACACCGGGGAGCTGTTTTTT; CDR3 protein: CASSSLNTGELFF
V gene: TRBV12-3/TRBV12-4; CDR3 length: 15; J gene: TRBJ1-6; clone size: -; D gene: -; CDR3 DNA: TGTGCCAGCAGTCCGGCACAGGGCACTAAATCACCCCTCCACTTT; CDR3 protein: CASSPAQGTKSPLHF
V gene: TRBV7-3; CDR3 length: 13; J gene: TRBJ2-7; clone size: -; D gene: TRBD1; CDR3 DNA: TGTGCCAGCAGCTCGTACAGGGGCGACGAGCAGTACTTC; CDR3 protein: CASSSYRGDEQYF
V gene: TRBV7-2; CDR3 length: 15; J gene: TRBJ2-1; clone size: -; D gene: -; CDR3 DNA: TGTGCCAGCAGCTTAGCGCTGGGGAGCTCCTACGAGCAGTTCTTC; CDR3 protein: CASSLALGSSYEQFF
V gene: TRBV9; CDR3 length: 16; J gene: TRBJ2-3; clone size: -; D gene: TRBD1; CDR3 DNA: TGTGCCAGCAGCGCGGGGACAGGGTCTGGGACAGATACGCAGTATTTT; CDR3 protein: CASSAGTGSGTDTQYF
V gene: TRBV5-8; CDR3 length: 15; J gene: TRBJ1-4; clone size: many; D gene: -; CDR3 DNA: TGTGCCAGCAGCTTGGATTCCCAGGGGAATGAAAAACTGTTTTTT; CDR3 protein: CASSLDSQGNEKLFF
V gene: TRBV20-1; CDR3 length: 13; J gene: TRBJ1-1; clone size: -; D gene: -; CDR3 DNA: TGCAGTGCTAGTGGCCAGTTGAACACTGAAGCTTTCTTT; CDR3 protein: CSASGQLNTEAFF
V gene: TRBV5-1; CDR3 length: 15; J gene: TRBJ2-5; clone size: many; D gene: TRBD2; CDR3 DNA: TGCGCCAGCAGCTTGACTAGCGCGTCCCAAGAGACCCAGTACTTC; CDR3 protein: CASSLTSASQETQYF
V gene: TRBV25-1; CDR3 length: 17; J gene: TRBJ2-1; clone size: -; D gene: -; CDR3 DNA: TGTGCCAGCAGTGAATATAAGTGGGGGGAATCTAACAATGAGCAGTTCTTC; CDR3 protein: CASSEYKWGESNNEQFF
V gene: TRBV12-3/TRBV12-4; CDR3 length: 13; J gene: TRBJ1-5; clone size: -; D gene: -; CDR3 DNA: TGTGCCAGCAGTTACAGGGCTGGACAGCCCCAGCATTTT; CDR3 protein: CASSYRAGQPQHF
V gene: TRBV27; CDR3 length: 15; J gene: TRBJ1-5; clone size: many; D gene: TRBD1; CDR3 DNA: TGTGCCAGCAGTCGAATTAGGACAGGGGATCAGCCCCAGCATTTT; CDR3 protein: CASSRIRTGDQPQHF
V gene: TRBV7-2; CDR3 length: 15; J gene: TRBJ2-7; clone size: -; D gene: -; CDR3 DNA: TGTGCCAGCAGCTCCGCAAGCGGACCCTCCTACGAGCAGTACTTC; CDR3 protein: CASSSASGPSYEQYF
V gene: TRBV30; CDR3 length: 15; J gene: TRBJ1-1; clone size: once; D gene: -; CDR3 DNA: TGTGCCTGGAGTGTACTGGGGACATCGAACACTGAAGCTTTCTTT; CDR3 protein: CAWSVLGTSNTEAFF
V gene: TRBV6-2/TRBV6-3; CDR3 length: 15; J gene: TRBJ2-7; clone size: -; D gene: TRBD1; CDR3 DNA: TGTGCCAGCAGTTCCGGGACAGGGGTTTTTAGCGAGCAGTACTTC; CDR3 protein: CASSSGTGVFSEQYF
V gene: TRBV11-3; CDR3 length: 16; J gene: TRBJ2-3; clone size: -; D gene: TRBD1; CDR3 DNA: TGTGCCAGCAGCCCAAGACAGGGTTTGAGCACAGATACGCAGTATTTT; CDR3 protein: CASSPRQGLSTDTQYF